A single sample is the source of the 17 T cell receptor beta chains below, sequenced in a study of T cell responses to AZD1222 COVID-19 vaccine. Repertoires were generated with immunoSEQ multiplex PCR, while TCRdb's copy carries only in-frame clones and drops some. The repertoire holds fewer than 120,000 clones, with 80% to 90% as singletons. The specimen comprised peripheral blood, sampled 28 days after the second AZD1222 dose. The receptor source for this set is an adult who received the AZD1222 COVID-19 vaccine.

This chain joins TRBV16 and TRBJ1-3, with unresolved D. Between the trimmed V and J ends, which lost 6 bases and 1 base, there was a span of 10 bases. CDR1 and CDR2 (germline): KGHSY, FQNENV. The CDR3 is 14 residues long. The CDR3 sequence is CASRPHLSGNTIYF. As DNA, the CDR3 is TGTGCCAGCAGACCCCACCTATCTGGAAACACCATATATTTT.

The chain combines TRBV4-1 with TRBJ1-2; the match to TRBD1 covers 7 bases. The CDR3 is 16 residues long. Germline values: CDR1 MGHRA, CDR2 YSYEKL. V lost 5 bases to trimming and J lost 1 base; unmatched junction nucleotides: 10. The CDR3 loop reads CASSNLPGQINYGYTF. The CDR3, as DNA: TGCGCCAGCAGCAATCTTCCGGGACAGATTAACTATGGCTACACCTTC.

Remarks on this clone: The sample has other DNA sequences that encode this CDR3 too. CDR3 nucleotide sequence: TGCGCCAGCACCCTGACGGGACAGGGCACCGGGGAGCTGTTTTTT. Protein sequence: CASTLTGQGTGELFF. The rearrangement links TRBV5-1 to TRBJ2-2, with 9 bases that match TRBD1. This CDR3 spans 15 amino acids. V was pared by 6 bases and J by 4 bases, with 7 bases of the junction left unmatched. In germline, CDR1 is SGHRS, CDR2 YFSETQ.

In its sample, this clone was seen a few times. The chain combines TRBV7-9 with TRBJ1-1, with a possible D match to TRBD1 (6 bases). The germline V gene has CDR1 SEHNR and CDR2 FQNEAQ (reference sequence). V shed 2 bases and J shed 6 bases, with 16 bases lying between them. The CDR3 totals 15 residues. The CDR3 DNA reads TGTGCCAGCAGCTTACCGAATCAGGGGTCGGCTGAAGCTTTCTTT. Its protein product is CASSLPNQGSAEAFF.

The CDR3 sequence: CASSPHGGLNTEAFF. Here the CDR3 DNA reads TGTGCCAGCAGCCCCCATGGAGGGTTGAACACTGAAGCTTTCTTT. The V call is TRBV7-3, the J call TRBJ1-1; D is unclear. Germline assignment: CDR1 SGHTA and CDR2 FQGTGA. CDR3 length equals 15 residues. V gave up 5 bases and J gave up 0 bases, with 13 bases separating them.

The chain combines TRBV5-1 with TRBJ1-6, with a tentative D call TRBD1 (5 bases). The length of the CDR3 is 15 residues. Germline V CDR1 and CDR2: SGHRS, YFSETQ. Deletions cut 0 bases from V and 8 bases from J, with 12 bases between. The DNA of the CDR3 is TGCGCCAGCAGCTTGGTCTGGGGGAGGGATTCACCCCTCCACTTT. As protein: CASSLVWGRDSPLHF.

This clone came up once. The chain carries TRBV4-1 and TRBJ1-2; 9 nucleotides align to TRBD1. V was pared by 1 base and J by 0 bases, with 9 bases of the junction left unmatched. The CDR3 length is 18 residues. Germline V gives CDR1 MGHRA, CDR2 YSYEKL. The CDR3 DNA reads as TGCGCCAGCAGCCAAGTAAGGAGGACAGGGGCCTCTAACTATGGCTACACCTTC. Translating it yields CASSQVRRTGASNYGYTF.

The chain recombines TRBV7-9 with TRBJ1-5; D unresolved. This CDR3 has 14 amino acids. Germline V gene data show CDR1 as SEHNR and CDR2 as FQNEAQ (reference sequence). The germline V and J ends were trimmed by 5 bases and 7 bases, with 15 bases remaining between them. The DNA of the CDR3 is TGTGCCAGCAGCCCCCCTGGGGATTGGCAGCCCCAGCATTTT. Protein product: CASSPPGDWQPQHF. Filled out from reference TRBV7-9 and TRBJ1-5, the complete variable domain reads DTGVSQNPRHKITKRGQNVTFRCDPISEHNRLYWYRQTLGQGPEFLTYFQNEAQLEKSRLLSDRFSAERPKGSFSTLEIQRTEQGDSAMYLCASSPPGDWQPQHFGDGTRLSIL.

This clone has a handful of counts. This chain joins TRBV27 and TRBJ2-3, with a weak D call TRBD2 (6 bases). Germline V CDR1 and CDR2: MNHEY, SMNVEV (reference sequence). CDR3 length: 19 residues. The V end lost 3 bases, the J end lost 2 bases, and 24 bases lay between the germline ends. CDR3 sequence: CASSFFPPSGQSYTDTQYF. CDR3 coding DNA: TGTGCCAGCAGTTTCTTTCCCCCCAGCGGGCAAAGCTACACAGATACGCAGTATTTT.

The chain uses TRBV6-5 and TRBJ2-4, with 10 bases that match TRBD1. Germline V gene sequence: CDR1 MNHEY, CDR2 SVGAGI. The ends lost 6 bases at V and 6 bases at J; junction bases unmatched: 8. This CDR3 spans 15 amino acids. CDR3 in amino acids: CASSVPGQGTNIQYF. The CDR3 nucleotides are TGTGCCAGCAGCGTACCGGGACAGGGGACAAACATTCAGTACTTC.

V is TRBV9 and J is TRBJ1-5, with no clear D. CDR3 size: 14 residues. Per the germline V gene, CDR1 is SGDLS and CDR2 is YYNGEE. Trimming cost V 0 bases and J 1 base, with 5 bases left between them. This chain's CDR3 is CASSVDGSNQPQHF. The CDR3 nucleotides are TGTGCCAGCAGCGTAGATGGGAGCAATCAGCCCCAGCATTTT.

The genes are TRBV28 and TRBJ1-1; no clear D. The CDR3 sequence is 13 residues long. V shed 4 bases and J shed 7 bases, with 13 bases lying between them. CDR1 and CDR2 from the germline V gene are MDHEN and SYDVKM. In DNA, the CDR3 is TGTGCCAGCAGTTACAATTCCCTATATGAAGCTTTCTTT. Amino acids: CASSYNSLYEAFF.

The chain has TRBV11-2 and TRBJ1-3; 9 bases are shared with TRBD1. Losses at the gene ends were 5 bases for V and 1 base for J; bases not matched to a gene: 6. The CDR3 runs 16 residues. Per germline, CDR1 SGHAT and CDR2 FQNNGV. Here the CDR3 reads CASSLTGGLSGNTIYF. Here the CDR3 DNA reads TGTGCCAGCAGCCTAACAGGGGGCCTATCTGGAAACACCATATATTTT.

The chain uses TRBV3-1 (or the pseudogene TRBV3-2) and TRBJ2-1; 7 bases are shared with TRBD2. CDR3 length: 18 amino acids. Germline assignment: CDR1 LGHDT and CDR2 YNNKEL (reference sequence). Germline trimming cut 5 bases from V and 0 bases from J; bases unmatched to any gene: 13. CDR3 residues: CASSSRLEAGSSYNEQFF. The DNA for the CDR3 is TGTGCCAGCAGCTCCAGATTAGAAGCGGGAAGCTCCTACAATGAGCAGTTCTTC.

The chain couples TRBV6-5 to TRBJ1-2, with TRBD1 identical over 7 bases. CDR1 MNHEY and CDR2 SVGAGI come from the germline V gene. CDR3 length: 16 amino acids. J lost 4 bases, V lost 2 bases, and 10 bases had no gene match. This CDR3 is CASSYTPTGSTYGYTF. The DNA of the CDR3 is TGTGCCAGCAGTTACACCCCGACAGGGTCCACCTATGGCTACACCTTC.

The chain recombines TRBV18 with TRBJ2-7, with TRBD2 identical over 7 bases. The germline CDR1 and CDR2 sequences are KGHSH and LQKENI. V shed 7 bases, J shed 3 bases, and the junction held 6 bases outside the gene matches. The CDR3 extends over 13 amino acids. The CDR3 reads CASWQTSVYEQYF. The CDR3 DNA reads TGTGCCAGCTGGCAAACTAGCGTCTACGAGCAGTACTTC.

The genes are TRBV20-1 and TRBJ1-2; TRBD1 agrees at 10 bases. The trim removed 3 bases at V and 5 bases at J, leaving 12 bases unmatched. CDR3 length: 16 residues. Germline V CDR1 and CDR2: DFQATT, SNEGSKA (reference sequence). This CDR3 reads CSASLEGTGARYGYTF. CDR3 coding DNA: TGCAGTGCTAGTCTCGAGGGGACAGGGGCAAGATATGGCTACACCTTC.